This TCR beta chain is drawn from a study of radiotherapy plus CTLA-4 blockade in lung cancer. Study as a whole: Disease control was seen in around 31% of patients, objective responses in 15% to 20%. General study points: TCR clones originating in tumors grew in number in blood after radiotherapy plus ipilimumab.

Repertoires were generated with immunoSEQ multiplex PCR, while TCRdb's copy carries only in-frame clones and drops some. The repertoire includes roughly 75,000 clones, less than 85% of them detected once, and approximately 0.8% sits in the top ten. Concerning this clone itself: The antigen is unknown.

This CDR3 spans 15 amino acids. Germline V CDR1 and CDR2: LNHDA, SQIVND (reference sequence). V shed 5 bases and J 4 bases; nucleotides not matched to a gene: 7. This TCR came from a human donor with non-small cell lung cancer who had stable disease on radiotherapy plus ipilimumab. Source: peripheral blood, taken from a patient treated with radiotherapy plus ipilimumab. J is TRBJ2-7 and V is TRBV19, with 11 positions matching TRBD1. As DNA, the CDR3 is TGTGCCAGTAGTTCTCCCGGGACAGGGGGGTACGAGCAGTACTTC. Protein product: CASSSPGTGGYEQYF. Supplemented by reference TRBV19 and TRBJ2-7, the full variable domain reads DGGITQSPKYLFRKEGQNVTLSCEQNLNHDAMYWYRQDPGQGLRLIYYSQIVNDFQKGDIAEGYSVSREKKESFPLTVTSAQKNPTAFYLCASSSPGTGGYEQYFGPGTRLTVT.